These 27 T cell receptor beta chains originate from one sample sequenced in a study of PD-L1 blockade in urothelial cancer. Assay used: immunoSEQ multiplex PCR; TCRdb lists only in-frame clones, some missing. The sample lists about 52,000 clones, about 80% occurring once. Sequencing was performed on PBMCs, taken around atezolizumab (anti-PD-L1) treatment. Every receptor here comes from a man in his 70s with urothelial cancer.

The rearrangement uses TRBV6-4 and TRBJ2-1, with 10 bases that match TRBD2. Germline CDR1 is MRHNA and CDR2 is SNTAGT. Unmatched junction bases numbered 9, after V lost 2 bases and J lost 8 bases. The CDR3 has 16 residues. The CDR3 sequence is CASSDGIGTSVYEQFF. The CDR3 DNA reads as TGTGCCAGCAGTGACGGTATCGGGACTAGCGTCTATGAGCAGTTCTTC.

The rearrangement links TRBV7-2 to TRBJ2-3; 8 bases are a match to TRBD2. J gave up 4 bases and V 1 base, and 7 bases lay outside the gene matches. CDR3 length: 16 amino acids. Germline lookup yields CDR1 SGHTA and CDR2 FQGNSA. The CDR3 sequence: CASSLGLAGFADTQYF. Written as DNA, the CDR3 is TGTGCCAGCAGCTTAGGTCTAGCGGGTTTCGCAGATACGCAGTATTTT.

This clone was detected once. The chain links TRBV5-4 to TRBJ1-2, with 10 bases fitting TRBD1. V lost 2 bases to trimming and J lost 5 bases; unmatched junction nucleotides: 18. The CDR3 is 19 amino acids. The germline V gene encodes CDR1 SGHNT and CDR2 YYREEE (reference sequence). DNA of the CDR3: TGTGCCAGCAGCTTTAGCCCTAGACAGGGGGCTGTTACGTCGTATGGCTACACCTTC. Amino acids: CASSFSPRQGAVTSYGYTF.

This clone was counted between two and nine times. The CDR3, as DNA: TGTGCCAGCAGCGTCCGGGACAGGGGTGAGCAGTACTTC. Translating it yields CASSVRDRGEQYF. The chain has TRBV9 and TRBJ2-7; 10 bases agree with TRBD1. The germline CDR1 and CDR2 sequences are SGDLS and YYNGEE. There are 13 residues in the CDR3. V dropped 2 bases and J dropped 7; count of bases not matched to a gene: 3.

The gene calls are TRBV5-5 and TRBJ2-3, with a possible D match to TRBD1 (6 bases). Per the germline V gene, CDR1 is SGHKS and CDR2 is YYEKEE (reference sequence). The CDR3 contains 16 residues. V lost 4 bases and J 1 base, leaving 16 bases between the germline ends. CDR3 sequence (DNA): TGTGCCAGCAGCCCACAGGGAGATGGGGGCACAGATACGCAGTATTTT. Its protein product is CASSPQGDGGTDTQYF.

This clone was observed once. The chain recombines TRBV7-6 with TRBJ1-5; the D is unclear. The ends were cut back, 1 base at V and 0 bases at J, with 10 bases in the middle. There are 16 residues in the CDR3. Looked up from germline, CDR1 is SGHVS and CDR2 is FNYEAQ. CDR3: CASSLDATFSNQPQHF. As DNA, the CDR3 is TGTGCCAGCAGCTTAGACGCTACCTTTAGCAATCAGCCCCAGCATTTT.

This chain joins TRBV12-5 and TRBJ2-3; a possible D gene is TRBD2 (6 bases). The V end lost 6 bases, the J end lost 3 bases, and 22 bases lay between the germline ends. Germline values: CDR1 LGHNT, CDR2 FRNRAP. The CDR3 extends over 17 amino acids. CDR3 nucleotide sequence: TGTGCTAGTGGGGAGGGCCCTCTCCGGGATTGGACAGATACGCAGTATTTT. Amino acid sequence: CASGEGPLRDWTDTQYF.

The chain employs TRBV9 and TRBJ2-2; 9 nucleotides match TRBD2. Germline V CDR1 and CDR2: SGDLS, YYNGEE. J was trimmed by 5 bases and V by 1 base; bases with no gene match: 3. The CDR3 covers 15 residues. The chain's CDR3 is CASSVSAGGTGELFF. The CDR3 DNA is TGTGCCAGCAGCGTATCAGCGGGAGGTACCGGGGAGCTGTTTTTT. The full variable domain, completed using reference TRBV9 and TRBJ2-2, is DSGVTQTPKHLITATGQRVTLRCSPRSGDLSVYWYQQSLDQGLQFLIQYYNGEERAKGNILERFSAQQFPDLHSELNLSSLELGDSALYFCASSVSAGGTGELFFGEGSRLTVL.

This sequence joins TRBV7-3 and TRBJ2-2; TRBD2 aligns across 8 bases. With V trimmed by 3 bases and J by 0 bases, 3 bases remained unmatched. The germline gives CDR1 SGHTA, CDR2 FQGTGA. This CDR3 spans 16 amino acids. CDR3 region: CASSFASGSNTGELFF. The CDR3 DNA follows: TGTGCCAGCAGCTTCGCTAGCGGGTCGAACACCGGGGAGCTGTTTTTT. The whole variable domain, filled in from reference TRBV7-3 and TRBJ2-2, reads GAGVSQTPSNKVTEKGKYVELRCDPISGHTALYWYRQSLGQGPEFLIYFQGTGAADDSGLPNDRFFAVRPEGSVSTLKIQRTERGDSAVYLCASSFASGSNTGELFFGEGSRLTVL.

There are a few counts of this clone. The J gene is TRBJ2-7, the V gene TRBV7-2; 8 bases line up with TRBD1. The germline gives CDR1 SGHTA, CDR2 FQGNSA. The CDR3 spans 13 residues. V lost 5 bases and J lost 6; bases outside the gene matches: 6. CDR3 nucleotides: TGTGCCAGCAGCCTGACAGGGGCCTCCGAGCAGTACTTC. Residues: CASSLTGASEQYF.

The rearrangement uses TRBV4-2 and TRBJ2-1; tentatively, D is TRBD2 (6 bases). V lost 3 bases to trimming and J lost 0 bases, with 15 bases between them. CDR1 and CDR2 from the germline V gene are LGHNA and YNFKEQ. This CDR3 contains 17 residues. DNA for the CDR3: TGTGCCAGCAGCCAGAGATCAGCGGGTGGCTCCTACAATGAGCAGTTCTTC. Encoded protein: CASSQRSAGGSYNEQFF.

The table lists this clone with a few counts. The chain joins TRBV4-2 to TRBJ1-1; possibly TRBD1 for D (5 bases). CDR1 and CDR2 from the germline V gene are LGHNA and YNFKEQ. The CDR3 spans 15 residues. Trimming removed 1 base at V and 4 bases at J, with 13 bases between. CDR3: CASSQVSGRVTEAFF. CDR3 bases: TGTGCCAGCAGCCAAGTCTCAGGGAGGGTCACTGAAGCTTTCTTT.

The gene calls are TRBV6-1 and TRBJ2-1; a possible D gene is TRBD1 (6 bases). CDR1 and CDR2 from the germline V gene are MNHNS and SASEGT. Trimming pared 4 bases from V and 7 bases from J, leaving 20 bases between. The CDR3 covers 16 residues. CDR3 amino acids: CASSGQGFVLGNEQFF. In DNA form, the CDR3 reads TGTGCCAGCAGTGGGCAGGGGTTCGTTTTGGGAAATGAGCAGTTCTTC.

The rearrangement links TRBV5-1 to TRBJ2-3, with TRBD1 as a possible D gene (6 bases). CDR1 and CDR2 from the germline V gene are SGHRS and YFSETQ. The CDR3 is made up of 16 amino acids. Trimming left V 1 base short and J 4 bases short, with 16 bases between. The CDR3 DNA reads TGCGCCAGCAGCTTGAATGGGGGCCCCACTGCAGATACGCAGTATTTT. Its translation: CASSLNGGPTADTQYF.

V usage is TRBV7-2 and J usage is TRBJ1-2; TRBD1 might be the D (5 bases). CDR1 is SGHTA, CDR2 FQGNSA, per germline. The CDR3 totals 13 residues. The V end was cut by 6 bases, the J end by 3 bases, with 11 bases between. CDR3 region: CASSGGSDYGYTF. CDR3 DNA sequence: TGTGCCAGCAGTGGGGGGTCCGACTATGGCTACACCTTC.

The V and J genes are TRBV30 and TRBJ2-7; TRBD2 might be the D (5 bases). The CDR3 is made up of 12 amino acids. V lost 0 bases to trimming and J lost 3 bases, with 6 bases between them. Germline loops: CDR1 GTSNPN, CDR2 SVGIG (reference sequence). CDR3 loop: CAWSVRGYEQYF. CDR3 nucleotides: TGTGCCTGGAGTGTCCGGGGCTACGAGCAGTACTTC.

This clone has just a few counts. For the CDR3, the DNA is TGTGCCATCAGTGAGTCGGCCAGGGGGGCCTACGAGCAGTACTTC. Its translation is CAISESARGAYEQYF. The V call is TRBV10-3, the J call TRBJ2-7; possible D gene TRBD1, 7 bases. Germline CDR1 is ENHRY and CDR2 is SYGVKD. This CDR3 comprises 15 residues. V lost 0 bases and J lost 2, with 11 bases in between.

The chain employs TRBV6-1 and TRBJ1-1; D not certain. Germline CDR1 and CDR2: MNHNS and SASEGT. Deletions cut 0 bases from V and 0 bases from J, with 14 bases between. This CDR3 region has 17 residues. The CDR3 DNA reads TGTGCCAGCAGTGAAGCAAGGAGGACCCCCATGAACACTGAAGCTTTCTTT. Translated: CASSEARRTPMNTEAFF.

This clone is termed medium-sized. The chain has TRBV30 and TRBJ1-2; TRBD1 aligns across 7 bases. There are 14 residues in the CDR3. V shed 3 bases and J 1 base; nucleotides not matched to a gene: 5. Germline-derived CDR1 and CDR2 are GTSNPN and SVGIG (reference sequence). The CDR3 protein is CAWSGDSLNYGYTF. CDR3 nucleotides: TGTGCCTGGAGCGGGGACAGCCTTAACTATGGCTACACCTTC.

This clone was counted between two and nine times. This chain uses TRBV4-3 with TRBJ2-1, with 8 bases fitting TRBD2. The CDR3 is made up of 15 amino acids. Germline assignment: CDR1 LGHNA and CDR2 YSLEER. Germline trimming cut 4 bases from V and 3 bases from J; bases unmatched to any gene: 5. CDR3 coding DNA: TGCGCCAGCAGCCTCGCGGGAGGATACTACAATGAGCAGTTCTTC. Its protein product is CASSLAGGYYNEQFF.

The chain recombines TRBV5-1 with TRBJ2-1; 7 bases fit TRBD2. Germline values: CDR1 SGHRS, CDR2 YFSETQ. The CDR3 has 16 amino acids. V lost 0 bases to trimming and J lost 1 base; unmatched junction nucleotides: 4. The CDR3 loop reads CASSLDPSGSYNEQFF. The CDR3, as DNA: TGCGCCAGCAGCTTGGATCCTAGCGGATCCTACAATGAGCAGTTCTTC. Supplemented by reference TRBV5-1 and TRBJ2-1, the full variable domain reads KAGVTQTPRYLIKTRGQQVTLSCSPISGHRSVSWYQQTPGQGLQFLFEYFSETQRNKGNFPGRFSGRQFSNSRSEMNVSTLELGDSALYLCASSLDPSGSYNEQFFGPGTRLTVL.

This chain connects TRBV7-2 to TRBJ1-6, with 9 positions matching TRBD1. CDR3 length: 15 residues. V dropped 5 bases and J dropped 7; count of bases not matched to a gene: 6. Per germline, CDR1 SGHTA and CDR2 FQGNSA. DNA of the CDR3: TGTGCCAGCAGCAGGCGACAGGGGGACAATTCACCCCTCCACTTT. This sequence encodes CASSRRQGDNSPLHF.

V gene TRBV6-1 combines with J gene TRBJ1-1; D might be TRBD1 (5 bases). The CDR3 has 13 amino acids. V lost 5 bases and J lost 6, with 13 bases in between. Germline CDR1 is MNHNS and CDR2 is SASEGT. In nucleotides, the CDR3 is TGTGCCAGCAGTCCCTTTGGACAATCTGAAGCTTTCTTT. The encoded protein is CASSPFGQSEAFF.

The chain recombines TRBV6-5 with TRBJ2-5; D call uncertain. V lost 2 bases, J lost 2 bases, and 9 bases lay in between. The CDR3 is 14 residues long. Germline lookup yields CDR1 MNHEY and CDR2 SVGAGI. Written as DNA, the CDR3 is TGTGCCAGCAGTTACATGGGCACTCAAGAGACCCAGTACTTC. Translation gives CASSYMGTQETQYF.

The chain uses TRBV30 and TRBJ2-7, with 7 bases lining up with TRBD2. This CDR3 is built from 13 residues. From germline, CDR1 is GTSNPN and CDR2 SVGIG (reference sequence). V shed 6 bases and J 3 bases; nucleotides not matched to a gene: 8. This chain's CDR3 is CACIREGLYEQYF. The CDR3 DNA follows: TGTGCCTGTATCAGGGAGGGGCTCTACGAGCAGTACTTC.

The J gene is TRBJ2-2, the V gene TRBV4-3; 7 bases line up with TRBD1. The CDR3 has 18 residues. V gave up 0 bases and J gave up 0 bases; unmatched junction bases: 7. Germline V lookup: CDR1 LGHNA, CDR2 YSLEER. The CDR3: CASSQDALGGANTGELFF. The CDR3 DNA follows: TGCGCCAGCAGCCAAGATGCGTTAGGGGGCGCGAACACCGGGGAGCTGTTTTTT.

The V gene is TRBV19, the J gene TRBJ1-2; TRBD1 matches 9 bases. The CDR3 totals 14 residues. J lost 6 bases, V lost 4 bases, and 6 bases had no gene match. Germline V CDR1 and CDR2: LNHDA, SQIVND (reference sequence). The DNA for the CDR3 is TGTGCCAGTAGTAGAATCGGACAGGGGAATGGCTACACCTTC. Translating it yields CASSRIGQGNGYTF.